The 28 T cell receptor beta chains below were found in one sample sequenced in a study of blood T cell repertoires in COVID-19. Generated by immunoSEQ multiplex PCR, the TCRdb table keeps only in-frame clones and is missing some. The table includes roughly 100,000 clones, approximately 80% detected once. Material: peripheral blood. The source of these receptors is a woman in her sixties or seventies with acute or convalescent COVID-19.

This clone turned up a few times. This rearrangement joins TRBV24-1 to TRBJ1-1; possibly TRBD1 for D (6 bases). V was cut by 1 base and J by 11 bases, with 16 bases left in between. The germline CDR1 and CDR2 sequences are KGHDR and SFDVKD. This CDR3 is 14 amino acids long. The CDR3 spells CATSDFGTTRPAFF. The CDR3 nucleotides are TGTGCCACCAGTGATTTCGGGACAACCCGCCCGGCTTTCTTT.

CDR3 in DNA: TGCAGCGTTGAGACGGGACAGTCGCGCACAGATACGCAGTATTTT. Amino acid sequence: CSVETGQSRTDTQYF. The rearrangement links TRBV29-1 to TRBJ2-3, with 7 bases matching TRBD1. With V trimmed by 3 bases and J by 1 base, 7 bases remained unmatched. Germline CDR1 is SQVTM and CDR2 is ANQGSEA. The CDR3 totals 15 residues.

The chain couples TRBV6-2 or TRBV6-3 to TRBJ2-3; 9 nucleotides agree with TRBD2. The CDR3 has 14 amino acids. V was pared by 2 bases and J by 5 bases, with 2 bases of the junction left unmatched. The germline CDR1 and CDR2 sequences are MNHEY and SVGEGT. CDR3 DNA sequence: TGTGCCAGCAGTTACAATAGCGGGAGAGATACGCAGTATTTT. This translates into CASSYNSGRDTQYF.

In DNA form, the CDR3 reads TGTGCCAGCACCCCTGGGCCCGAATACTCGGTTGAAGCTTTCTTT. Translated, it gives CASTPGPEYSVEAFF. The chain uses TRBV5-6 and TRBJ1-1, with D hard to call. Germline-derived CDR1 and CDR2 are SGHDT and YYEEEE. There are 15 residues in the CDR3. The V end was cut by 6 bases, the J end by 7 bases, with 22 bases between.

The V and J genes are TRBV5-1 and TRBJ1-1, with TRBD1 matching 7 bases. CDR3 length equals 18 residues. The trim removed 1 base at V and 1 base at J, leaving 13 bases unmatched. Germline V gene data show CDR1 as SGHRS and CDR2 as YFSETQ. The CDR3 here is CASSLSGLSTGANTEAFF. The CDR3 DNA reads TGCGCCAGCAGCTTGTCTGGTCTAAGCACAGGGGCGAACACTGAAGCTTTCTTT.

The table lists this clone with a few counts. This sequence joins TRBV29-1 and TRBJ1-2, with D unclear. V lost 8 bases, J lost 8 bases, and 18 bases lay in between. The CDR3 totals 12 residues. Per germline, CDR1 SQVTM and CDR2 ANQGSEA. This CDR3 reads CSSRAGGEGYTF. DNA of the CDR3: TGCAGCTCAAGGGCCGGCGGGGAGGGCTACACCTTC.

The chain links TRBV7-6 to TRBJ1-3, with D possibly TRBD1 on 6 matching bases. Germline assignment: CDR1 SGHVS and CDR2 FNYEAQ. There are 17 residues in the CDR3. Trimming removed 0 bases from V and 1 base from J, with 13 bases in between. This CDR3 is CASSLAPQGVSGNTIYF. DNA for the CDR3: TGTGCCAGCAGCTTAGCCCCACAGGGTGTGTCTGGAAACACCATATATTTT.

This chain links TRBV11-3 with TRBJ2-1, with 7 positions matching TRBD1. Germline loops: CDR1 SGHNT, CDR2 YENEEA. With 9 bases clipped from V and 0 bases from J, the junction kept 5 bases outside the gene matches. The CDR3 is made up of 14 amino acids. The CDR3 spells CASTRDSSYNEQFF. The DNA for the CDR3 is TGTGCCAGTACACGGGACAGCTCCTACAATGAGCAGTTCTTC. Full variable domain (outside the CDR3, taken from reference TRBV11-3 and TRBJ2-1): EAGVVQSPRYKIIEKKQPVAFWCNPISGHNTLYWYLQNLGQGPELLIRYENEEAVDDSQLPKDRFSAERLKGVDSTLKIQPAELGDSAVYLCASTRDSSYNEQFFGPGTRLTVL.

J is TRBJ2-6 and V is TRBV7-9; unclear D gene. The length of the CDR3 is 17 residues. CDR1 and CDR2 (germline): SEHNR, FQNEAQ (reference sequence). V lost 6 bases and J 0 bases, leaving 15 bases between the germline ends. The CDR3 nucleotides are TGTGCCAGCAGAGCTAGAGCTGAGCGCTCTGGGGCCAACGTCCTGACTTTC. Encoded protein: CASRARAERSGANVLTF.

V gene TRBV2 combines with J gene TRBJ1-5; TRBD1 is a possible D gene (5 bases). Trimming pared 4 bases from V and 4 bases from J, leaving 8 bases between. The CDR3 length is 13 residues. Germline CDR1 reads SNHLY; CDR2 reads FYNNEI. The CDR3 nucleotides are TGTGCCAGCAGTGGGGGCCTAAATCAGCCCCAGCATTTT. Encoded protein: CASSGGLNQPQHF.

The chain joins TRBV30 to TRBJ1-1; 7 bases fit TRBD1. V was pared by 3 bases and J by 3 bases, with 4 bases of the junction left unmatched. Per the germline V gene, CDR1 is GTSNPN and CDR2 is SVGIG (reference sequence). CDR3 size: 13 residues. CDR3 bases: TGTGCCTGGAGCCACAGGGGCGACACTGAAGCTTTCTTT. It translates to CAWSHRGDTEAFF.

CDR3 coding DNA: TGTGCCAGCAGCCCAGGAGGTTGGGAAGCTTTCTTT. Translated: CASSPGGWEAFF. V usage is TRBV14 and J usage is TRBJ1-1; no clear D. The V and J ends lost 4 bases and 8 bases respectively, with 11 bases between them. This CDR3 is built from 12 residues. Germline V gene data show CDR1 as SGHDN and CDR2 as FVKESK.

This clone was observed a few times. The CDR3 DNA sequence: TGTGCCTGGAGTCCCTCCCCCGGGGAGCTGTTTTTT. It yields the protein CAWSPSPGELFF. The rearrangement uses TRBV30 and TRBJ2-2; D uncertain. This CDR3 has 12 amino acids. Trimming left V 2 bases short and J 6 bases short, with 7 bases between. From germline, CDR1 is GTSNPN and CDR2 SVGIG (reference sequence).

This chain links TRBV10-3 with TRBJ1-3, with a tentative D call TRBD1 (5 bases). The CDR3 runs to 13 residues. Per germline, CDR1 ENHRY and CDR2 SYGVKD. V lost 8 bases and J lost 8, with 16 bases in between. The chain's CDR3 is CAIGAAPEDTIYF. The DNA of the CDR3 is TGTGCCATCGGGGCAGCCCCAGAGGACACCATATATTTT.

The genes are TRBV6-6 and TRBJ1-6; D is undetermined. The CDR3 is 14 residues long. CDR1 and CDR2 from the germline V gene are MNHNY and SVGAGI (reference sequence). V lost 5 bases and J lost 4, with 9 bases in between. CDR3: CASSEGRYNSPLHF. CDR3 DNA sequence: TGTGCCAGCAGTGAGGGTCGGTATAATTCACCCCTCCACTTT.

This clone was counted only a few times. The junction departs from the called germline gene at one end, perhaps through a read error. V usage is TRBV28 and J usage is TRBJ1-5; D is possibly TRBD1 (6 bases). The CDR3 length is 18 residues. Germline values: CDR1 MDHEN, CDR2 SYDVKM. As DNA, the CDR3 is TGTGCCAGCAGTTTTGGGGGCCGGCAGGCAAGGGGAAATCAGCTCCAGCATTTT. Residues: CASSFGGRQARGNQLQHF.

The chain combines TRBV24-1 with TRBJ2-1; the match to TRBD2 covers 12 bases. The CDR3 consists of 17 residues. Germline loops: CDR1 KGHDR, CDR2 SFDVKD. J was trimmed by 4 bases and V by 4 bases; bases with no gene match: 7. The CDR3 DNA reads as TGTGCCACCAGTGAGAGAACCGGGACTAGCGGGTACAATGAGCAGTTCTTC. It yields the protein CATSERTGTSGYNEQFF.

Of note for this clone: A read error may be the cause here, since a much bigger clone is one base away. This rearrangement joins TRBV27 to TRBJ2-1, with 13 nucleotides matching TRBD2. Looked up from germline, CDR1 is MNHEY and CDR2 is SMNVEV (reference sequence). The CDR3 has 17 amino acids. The DNA of the CDR3 is TGTGTCAGCAGTGGGACTAGCGGGACATTCTCCTACAATGAGCAGTTCTTC. As protein: CVSSGTSGTFSYNEQFF.

This chain links TRBV6-5 with TRBJ2-1, with 9 bases fitting TRBD1. The CDR3 is 15 amino acids. The V gene's germline CDR1 is MNHEY and CDR2 SVGAGI. The junction had 4 bases not matched to a gene; V was cut back by 7 bases and J by 0 bases. CDR3 in amino acids: CASIGTGSSYNEQFF. CDR3 bases: TGTGCCAGCATTGGGACAGGGAGCTCCTACAATGAGCAGTTCTTC.

The chain employs TRBV28 and TRBJ2-7, with D possibly TRBD2 on 5 matching bases. This CDR3 is 12 amino acids long. Trimming removed 1 base at V and 6 bases at J, with 7 bases between. Germline CDR1 and CDR2: MDHEN and SYDVKM. CDR3 loop: CASSLSGFEQYF. The CDR3 nucleotides are TGTGCCAGCAGTTTATCGGGGTTCGAGCAGTACTTC.

V gene TRBV7-9 combines with J gene TRBJ2-7; tentative D call: TRBD2 (5 bases). The germline CDR1 and CDR2 sequences are SEHNR and FQNEAQ (reference sequence). The CDR3 runs 13 residues. V shed 3 bases and J shed 2 bases, with 8 bases lying between them. The CDR3 sequence: CASSFSGTYEQYF. CDR3 nucleotides: TGTGCCAGCAGCTTTTCCGGGACCTACGAGCAGTACTTC.

The V and J genes are TRBV11-1 and TRBJ1-1, with D unclear. The CDR3 totals 15 residues. With 0 bases removed from V and 0 bases from J, the gap between germline ends came to 8 bases. CDR1 and CDR2 from the germline V gene are SGHAT and FQDESV (reference sequence). The CDR3 DNA is TGTGCCAGCAGCTTAGCTGGGAGGATGAACACTGAAGCTTTCTTT. Its translation is CASSLAGRMNTEAFF.

This rearrangement joins TRBV2 to TRBJ1-1, with 10 bases identical to TRBD1. The CDR3 is 14 residues long. Germline assignment: CDR1 SNHLY and CDR2 FYNNEI. V lost 6 bases, J lost 5 bases, and 6 bases stayed unmatched. The CDR3 coding sequence is TGTGCCAGCAGATCGACAGGGGGCGAAACTGAAGCTTTCTTT. Translated: CASRSTGGETEAFF.

This chain uses TRBV25-1 with TRBJ2-7, with 14 nucleotides matching TRBD2. V dropped 7 bases and J dropped 3; count of bases not matched to a gene: 8. The CDR3 spans 16 residues. The germline V gene encodes CDR1 MGHDK and CDR2 SYGVNS. The CDR3 sequence: CASKETSGRGSYEQYF. CDR3 nucleotides: TGTGCCAGCAAGGAGACTAGCGGGAGGGGAAGCTACGAGCAGTACTTC.

The V and J genes are TRBV28 and TRBJ2-7, with 7 bases identical to TRBD2. CDR3 size: 12 residues. V was pared by 7 bases and J by 6 bases, with 6 bases of the junction left unmatched. CDR1 MDHEN and CDR2 SYDVKM come from the germline V gene. This chain's CDR3 is CASNPGLGEQYF. CDR3 nucleotide sequence: TGTGCCAGCAATCCCGGACTAGGCGAGCAGTACTTC.

The chain uses TRBV14 and TRBJ1-2; TRBD1 aligns across 8 bases. Germline-derived CDR1 and CDR2 are SGHDN and FVKESK. The CDR3 spans 15 residues. With 5 bases clipped from V and 2 bases from J, the junction kept 7 bases outside the gene matches. CDR3 nucleotides: TGTGCCAGCAGCACCAGGACAGGGTGGAACTATGGCTACACCTTC. Translation: CASSTRTGWNYGYTF. Using reference TRBV14 and TRBJ1-2 for the parts outside the CDR3, the full variable domain is EAGVTQFPSHSVIEKGQTVTLRCDPISGHDNLYWYRRVMGKEIKFLLHFVKESKQDESGMPNNRFLAERTGGTYSTLKVQPAELEDSGVYFCASSTRTGWNYGYTFGSGTRLTVV.

The table lists this clone with a few counts. This chain links TRBV15 with TRBJ1-6, with 12 positions matching TRBD1. V was clipped by 2 bases and J by 14 bases; unmatched bases: 13. This CDR3 has 17 residues. Germline CDR1 reads LNHNV; CDR2 reads YYDKDF (reference sequence). CDR3 coding DNA: TGTGCCACCAGCAGACTGCCGACCGGGACAGGGGGCCTTTCCCTCCACTTT. It translates to CATSRLPTGTGGLSLHF.

The V call is TRBV3-1 (or the pseudogene TRBV3-2), the J call TRBJ1-1, with 7 bases that match TRBD1. This CDR3 region has 11 residues. V dropped 6 bases and J dropped 7; count of bases not matched to a gene: 2. Germline-derived CDR1 and CDR2 are LGHDT and YNNKEL (reference sequence). CDR3 nucleotide sequence: TGTGCCAGCAGGCAGGGGGTTGAAGCTTTCTTT. Translating gives CASRQGVEAFF.